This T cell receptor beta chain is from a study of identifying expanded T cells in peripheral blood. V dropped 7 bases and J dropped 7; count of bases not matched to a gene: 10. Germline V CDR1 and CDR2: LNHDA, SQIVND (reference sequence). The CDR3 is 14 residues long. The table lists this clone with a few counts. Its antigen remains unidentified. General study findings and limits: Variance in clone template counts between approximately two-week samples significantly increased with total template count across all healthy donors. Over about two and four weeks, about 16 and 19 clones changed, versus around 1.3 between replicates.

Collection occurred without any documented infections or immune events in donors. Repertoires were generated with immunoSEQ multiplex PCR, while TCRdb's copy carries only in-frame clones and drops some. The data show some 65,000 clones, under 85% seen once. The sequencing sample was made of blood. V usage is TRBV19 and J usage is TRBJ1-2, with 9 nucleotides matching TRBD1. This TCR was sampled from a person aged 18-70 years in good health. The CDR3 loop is CASTFRDRVGGYTF. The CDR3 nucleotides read TGTGCCAGTACCTTCCGGGACAGGGTTGGTGGCTACACCTTC.